These 14 T cell receptor beta chains came from one sample sequenced in a study of T cells in Graves' hyperthyroidism and ophthalmopathy (dated by TCRdb to between 2017 and 2020). Libraries were made using multiplex PCR. The listed sequencing device is Illumina HiSeq 2000. TCR beta CDR3 regions were amplified from RNA transcripts. A first-round RT-PCR of the TCR CDR3 used the HTBI primer set with the Qiagen OneStep RT-PCR kit. The public reads were reprocessed in TCRdb via fastp at Q25 and MiXCR, keeping in-frame beta chains. Duplicate CDR3 protein sequences are folded into a single record with the most common DNA and genes. This sample comprises almost 600,000 distinct CDR3 sequences, around 14% of them detected only once. The ten largest clones represent under 7% of the sample. Sequenced sample: blood. The receptors derive from a woman aged 30 to 39 with Graves' hyperthyroidism that later progressed to Graves' ophthalmopathy.

This clonotype was counted only a few times. The chain links TRBV19 to TRBJ1-2; unclear D gene. Germline values: CDR1 LNHDA, CDR2 SQIVND (reference sequence). There are 13 residues in the CDR3. V lost 7 bases to trimming and J lost 1 base, with 10 bases between them. The CDR3, as DNA: TGTGCCAGTAATTTTCACAATAACTATGGCTACACCTTC. It is translated as CASNFHNNYGYTF.

In this sample, this clonotype turned up many times. The rearrangement joins TRBV29-1 to TRBJ2-1; D call uncertain. CDR3 length: 12 residues. The germline gives CDR1 SQVTM, CDR2 ANQGSEA. Trimming removed 2 bases from V and 4 bases from J, with 6 bases in between. The CDR3: CSVEWEYNEQFF. CDR3 nucleotides: TGCAGCGTTGAATGGGAATACAATGAGCAGTTCTTC.

This clonotype was seen at least ten times. The chain is built from TRBV2 and TRBJ1-1; D call uncertain. Germline CDR1 and CDR2: SNHLY and FYNNEI. The CDR3 is 17 residues long. The V and J ends lost 4 bases and 1 base respectively, with 19 bases between them. CDR3 protein: CASSVRGKVYGNTEAFF. Here the CDR3 DNA reads TGTGCCAGCAGTGTTAGAGGGAAGGTTTACGGGAACACTGAAGCTTTCTTT. Variable domain in full (rest from reference TRBV2 and TRBJ1-1): EPEVTQTPSHQVTQMGQEVILRCVPISNHLYFYWYRQILGQKVEFLVSFYNNEISEKSEIFDDQFSVERPDGSNFTLKIRSTKLEDSAMYFCASSVRGKVYGNTEAFFGQGTRLTVV.

This clonotype has at least ten counts. The chain combines TRBV29-1 with TRBJ2-5, with a weak D call TRBD1 (5 bases). The CDR3 contains 13 residues. Germline V lookup: CDR1 SQVTM, CDR2 ANQGSEA. Trimming took 1 base from V and 3 from J, leaving 9 bases between them. The CDR3 bases are TGCAGCGTTGAAGGGGGCAGCAAAGAGACCCAGTACTTC. Protein product: CSVEGGSKETQYF.

This clonotype was detected ten times or more. The gene calls are TRBV6-1 and TRBJ2-1, with TRBD1 matching over 11 bases. Germline V gene lookup returns CDR1 MNHNS and CDR2 SASEGT. The CDR3 is 18 residues long. V shed 7 bases and J 7 bases; nucleotides not matched to a gene: 18. The CDR3 DNA follows: TGTGCCAGCAAGAAGGGGACAGGGGGTTTCTTGACGCGGAATGAGCAGTTCTTC. This sequence encodes CASKKGTGGFLTRNEQFF.

This clonotype was counted a few times. This chain connects TRBV19 to TRBJ1-4; D gene unclear. Trimming took 3 bases from V and 2 from J, leaving 10 bases between them. The germline V gene encodes CDR1 LNHDA and CDR2 SQIVND (reference sequence). The CDR3 loop spans 15 amino acids. CDR3 bases: TGTGCCAGTAGTATCGCGGCCACCACTAATGAAAAACTGTTTTTT. Translated: CASSIAATTNEKLFF.

This clonotype was seen many times. The chain recombines TRBV28 with TRBJ1-3, with D unclear. With 3 bases removed from V and 4 bases from J, the gap between germline ends came to 10 bases. In germline, CDR1 is MDHEN, CDR2 SYDVKM. The CDR3 covers 14 residues. This CDR3 is CASSFGGPGNTIYF. In DNA, the CDR3 is TGTGCCAGCAGTTTTGGAGGGCCCGGAAACACCATATATTTT.

This clonotype came up many times. The V gene is TRBV7-8, the J gene TRBJ2-3, with 10 nucleotides matching TRBD2. CDR3 length equals 16 residues. Germline loops: CDR1 SGHVS, CDR2 FQNEAQ. The trim removed 5 bases at V and 1 base at J, leaving 6 bases unmatched. CDR3: CASSQRLAGGTDTQYF. DNA for the CDR3: TGTGCCAGCAGCCAACGACTAGCGGGCGGCACAGATACGCAGTATTTT.

A note on this clonotype: Being one base from a much bigger clone, this may be a read error. The rearrangement links TRBV24-1 to TRBJ2-1, with TRBD2 matching over 9 bases. The V gene's germline CDR1 is KGHDR and CDR2 SFDVKD. This CDR3 contains 16 residues. The ends lost 1 base at V and 0 bases at J; junction bases unmatched: 0. In DNA form, the CDR3 reads TGTGCCACCAGTGATTTTAGCGGGAGCTCCTACAATGAGCAGTTCTTC. It yields the protein CATSDFSGSSYNEQFF.

V usage is TRBV7-8 and J usage is TRBJ2-7, with D unresolved. V lost 0 bases, J lost 2 bases, and 8 bases lay in between. CDR3 length equals 14 residues. Per germline, CDR1 SGHVS and CDR2 FQNEAQ. DNA for the CDR3: TGTGCCAGCAGCTTAGCAGTGTACACCTACGAGCAGTACTTC. Protein sequence: CASSLAVYTYEQYF.

This clonotype was counted only a few times. The V gene is TRBV6-2 or TRBV6-3, the J gene TRBJ2-1; possibly TRBD2 for D (6 bases). Germline V gene sequence: CDR1 MNHEY, CDR2 SVGEGT. Trimming took off 6 bases at V and 15 bases at J, with 18 bases between the two ends. This CDR3 is built from 12 residues. CDR3 bases: TGTGCCAGCAGGGACACCGGGACTGGTACGTTCTTC. Translation: CASRDTGTGTFF.

The chain joins TRBV7-8 to TRBJ2-5; 8 positions match TRBD2. This CDR3 is 17 amino acids long. Germline V gene sequence: CDR1 SGHVS, CDR2 FQNEAQ. V shed 7 bases and J 5 bases; nucleotides not matched to a gene: 18. CDR3 nucleotide sequence: TGTGCCAGCAACTATCCGGGAGGGGCGGGAGCGGTGGAGACCCAGTACTTC. It is translated as CASNYPGGAGAVETQYF. The full variable domain, completed using reference TRBV7-8 and TRBJ2-5, is GAGVSQSPRYKVAKRGQDVALRCDPISGHVSLFWYQQALGQGPEFLTYFQNEAQLDKSGLPSDRFFAERPEGSVSTLKIQRTQQEDSAVYLCASNYPGGAGAVETQYFGPGTRLLVL.

This clonotype was detected ten times or more. This chain links TRBV6-2 or TRBV6-3 with TRBJ2-5, with TRBD1 matching over 10 bases. The germline V gene has CDR1 MNHEY and CDR2 SVGEGT. The ends lost 5 bases at V and 1 base at J; junction bases unmatched: 7. The CDR3 runs 16 residues. CDR3: CASSGPGTGVQETQYF. The CDR3 DNA is TGTGCCAGCAGTGGCCCCGGGACAGGGGTCCAAGAGACCCAGTACTTC.

Ten or more counts support this clonotype. The V and J genes are TRBV29-1 and TRBJ1-3; possible D gene TRBD1, 6 bases. Trimming removed 5 bases from V and 0 bases from J, with 11 bases in between. The V gene's germline CDR1 is SQVTM and CDR2 ANQGSEA. The CDR3 is 14 amino acids. The CDR3 here is CSVPGDFSGNTIYF. The CDR3, as DNA: TGCAGCGTTCCAGGGGATTTCTCTGGAAACACCATATATTTT. The full variable domain, its missing parts supplied by reference TRBV29-1 and TRBJ1-3, is SAVISQKPSRDICQRGTSLTIQCQVDSQVTMMFWYRQQPGQSLTLIATANQGSEATYESGFVIDKFPISRPNLTFSTLTVSNMSPEDSSIYLCSVPGDFSGNTIYFGEGSWLTVV.